A single sample gave rise to the 24 T cell receptor beta chains below, sequenced in a study of blood T cell repertoires in COVID-19. The data were produced by immunoSEQ multiplex PCR, yet TCRdb's version contains in-frame clones alone and is incomplete. The sample consists of some 70,000 clones, 85% to 90% of them appearing once. Sequenced sample: peripheral blood. The receptors here all came from a man aged 50 to 59 with acute or convalescent COVID-19.

This chain connects TRBV5-1 to TRBJ1-5, with TRBD1 matching over 9 bases. Germline trimming cut 7 bases from V and 0 bases from J; bases unmatched to any gene: 8. The CDR3 is 16 amino acids. Germline CDR1 reads SGHRS; CDR2 reads YFSETQ. The CDR3 protein is CASQGGQGDSNQPQHF. The DNA of the CDR3 is TGCGCCAGCCAGGGGGGACAGGGAGATAGCAATCAGCCCCAGCATTTT. Full variable domain (outside the CDR3, taken from reference TRBV5-1 and TRBJ1-5): KAGVTQTPRYLIKTRGQQVTLSCSPISGHRSVSWYQQTPGQGLQFLFEYFSETQRNKGNFPGRFSGRQFSNSRSEMNVSTLELGDSALYLCASQGGQGDSNQPQHFGDGTRLSIL.

The chain carries TRBV12-3 or TRBV12-4 and TRBJ2-7; D uncertain. CDR3 length: 13 amino acids. Trimming left V 1 base short and J 2 bases short, with 6 bases between. Here the CDR3 reads CASSLGLTYEQYF. In DNA form, the CDR3 reads TGTGCCAGCAGTTTAGGCCTAACCTACGAGCAGTACTTC.

The rearrangement joins TRBV11-3 to TRBJ1-3, with no clear D. CDR1 is SGHNT and CDR2 is YENEEA in the germline V gene. The CDR3 spans 17 residues. Trimming pared 5 bases from V and 0 bases from J, leaving 17 bases between. CDR3 sequence: CASSRGCRTSSGNTIYF. In DNA form, the CDR3 reads TGTGCCAGCAGCAGAGGGTGCAGGACCAGCTCTGGAAACACCATATATTTT. Filled out from reference TRBV11-3 and TRBJ1-3, the complete variable domain reads EAGVVQSPRYKIIEKKQPVAFWCNPISGHNTLYWYLQNLGQGPELLIRYENEEAVDDSQLPKDRFSAERLKGVDSTLKIQPAELGDSAVYLCASSRGCRTSSGNTIYFGEGSWLTVV.

The chain links TRBV6-5 to TRBJ1-2; 7 positions agree with TRBD1. Germline CDR1 MNHEY, CDR2 SVGAGI. J lost 8 bases, V lost 6 bases, and 6 bases had no gene match. This CDR3 is 12 amino acids long. CDR3 sequence reads: CASSSRQGGYTF. CDR3 bases: TGTGCCAGCAGCTCACGACAGGGCGGCTACACCTTC.

This clone was seen just once. The V call is TRBV6-5, the J call TRBJ2-3, with D possibly TRBD1 on 6 matching bases. CDR3 length: 14 residues. V lost 6 bases to trimming and J lost 2 bases, with 12 bases between them. The germline CDR1 and CDR2 sequences are MNHEY and SVGAGI. CDR3 loop: CASRTGTLTDTQYF. The DNA for the CDR3 is TGTGCCAGCAGAACAGGGACACTCACAGATACGCAGTATTTT.

This clone has only a few counts. This chain links TRBV6-9 with TRBJ1-1; D unresolved. Trimming removed 2 bases at V and 10 bases at J, with 8 bases between. Germline V gives CDR1 MNHGY, CDR2 SVAAGI. CDR3 length equals 11 residues. Here the CDR3 DNA reads TGTGCCAGCAGTTATCCACTCCCAGCTTTCTTT. Translated: CASSYPLPAFF.

The chain links TRBV21-1 to TRBJ2-7; the table names TRBD2, a call not compared with the DNA. TRBV21-1 represents a pseudogene. The CDR3 has 18 residues. The DNA of the CDR3 is TGTGCCAGCAACCGAGGGACTAGCGGGAGGTCCCCCGTCTACGAGCAGTACTTC. Translation gives CASNRGTSGRSPVYEQYF.

Here the CDR3 DNA reads TGTGCCAGCAGCCCGGGACAGCCGAACACAGATACGCAGTATTTT. It codes for CASSPGQPNTDTQYF. This sequence joins TRBV5-4 and TRBJ2-3; 7 positions agree with TRBD1. The CDR3 spans 15 residues. Unmatched junction bases numbered 7, after V lost 4 bases and J lost 2 bases. Germline CDR1 and CDR2: SGHNT and YYREEE (reference sequence).

V gene TRBV6-5 combines with J gene TRBJ1-1; weak D call: TRBD1 (6 bases). The CDR3 contains 16 residues. The V end was cut by 2 bases, the J end by 7 bases, with 20 bases between. The V gene's germline CDR1 is MNHEY and CDR2 SVGAGI. CDR3 sequence: CASSYEWSGQLYEAFF. The CDR3 nucleotides are TGTGCCAGCAGTTACGAATGGTCAGGACAGCTTTATGAAGCTTTCTTT.

CDR3 protein: CASSPQETQYF. DNA of the CDR3: TGTGCCAGCAGTCCTCAAGAGACCCAGTACTTC. The chain uses TRBV6-5 and TRBJ2-5; D is ambiguous. The CDR3 runs 11 residues. V was cut by 5 bases and J by 2 bases, with 3 bases left in between. Looked up from germline, CDR1 is MNHEY and CDR2 is SVGAGI.

The chain couples TRBV24-1 to TRBJ1-2; D uncertain. Between the trimmed V and J ends, which lost 3 bases and 4 bases, there was a span of 8 bases. The V gene's germline CDR1 is KGHDR and CDR2 SFDVKD. The CDR3 is made up of 13 amino acids. CDR3 DNA sequence: TGTGCCACCAGTGATGACACCCCCTATGGCTACACCTTC. Residues: CATSDDTPYGYTF.

V gene TRBV19 combines with J gene TRBJ1-1, with D possibly matching TRBD1 (6 bases). Trimming took off 5 bases at V and 1 base at J, with 11 bases between the two ends. CDR1 is LNHDA and CDR2 is SQIVND in the germline V gene (reference sequence). This CDR3 has 14 amino acids. CDR3 nucleotides: TGTGCCAGTAGTTTGACAGGCCAGAACACTGAAGCTTTCTTT. As protein: CASSLTGQNTEAFF.

This sequence joins TRBV25-1 and TRBJ2-7; possibly TRBD2 for D (6 bases). Trimming cost V 5 bases and J 5 bases, with 13 bases left between them. Germline V gives CDR1 MGHDK, CDR2 SYGVNS. The CDR3 loop spans 13 amino acids. CDR3 loop: CASSPGSRNEQYF. CDR3 in DNA: TGTGCCAGCAGTCCCGGGAGTCGCAACGAGCAGTACTTC.

V and J are TRBV2 and TRBJ2-3, with 8 bases identical to TRBD2. The germline gives CDR1 SNHLY, CDR2 FYNNEI. J lost 1 base, V lost 4 bases, and 4 bases had no gene match. The CDR3 has 15 residues. In nucleotides, the CDR3 is TGTGCCAGCAGTGCGACTAGCGTGGGCACAGATACGCAGTATTTT. Protein sequence: CASSATSVGTDTQYF.

This clone was counted only a few times. The chain joins TRBV29-1 to TRBJ1-2; TRBD1 matches 10 bases. CDR3 length equals 14 residues. Per the germline V gene, CDR1 is SQVTM and CDR2 is ANQGSEA. Unmatched junction bases numbered 6, after V lost 3 bases and J lost 5 bases. The CDR3 loop reads CSVEPGQGSYGYTF. The CDR3 region has the DNA TGCAGCGTTGAGCCGGGACAGGGGTCATATGGCTACACCTTC.

The table lists this clone with a count of one. This chain connects TRBV2 to TRBJ1-1; D may be TRBD1 (5 bases). Germline values: CDR1 SNHLY, CDR2 FYNNEI. Trimming cost V 5 bases and J 0 bases, with 10 bases left between them. The CDR3 is made up of 14 amino acids. CDR3 sequence: CASSRQPMNTEAFF. The CDR3 nucleotides read TGTGCCAGCAGTAGACAGCCAATGAACACTGAAGCTTTCTTT.

The chain uses TRBV10-3 and TRBJ2-1; 14 bases match TRBD2. Trimming at V came to 7 bases and at J to 10 bases, leaving 6 bases not matched to a gene. CDR1 ENHRY and CDR2 SYGVKD come from the germline V gene. This CDR3 has 14 amino acids. The CDR3 is CAIKGLAGVGEQFF. CDR3 coding DNA: TGTGCCATCAAGGGACTAGCGGGAGTTGGGGAGCAGTTCTTC.

The chain recombines TRBV11-2 with TRBJ1-2; a weak D match, TRBD1 (5 bases). The germline V and J ends were trimmed by 8 bases and 4 bases, with 17 bases remaining between them. This CDR3 contains 14 residues. Germline CDR1 reads SGHAT; CDR2 reads FQNNGV. The CDR3 sequence is CASGSRGLVYGYTF. DNA of the CDR3: TGTGCCAGCGGAAGTAGGGGCTTGGTCTATGGCTACACCTTC.

The chain combines TRBV27 with TRBJ2-3; 8 bases fit TRBD1. The V segment lost 8 bases and the J segment 7 bases; nucleotides outside the gene matches: 11. The CDR3 has 14 amino acids. Per germline, CDR1 MNHEY and CDR2 SMNVEV (reference sequence). The CDR3 bases are TGTGCCAGCGCGAGGACAGGGAGGTTTCATACGCAGTATTTT. Translating it yields CASARTGRFHTQYF.

V is TRBV19 and J is TRBJ2-1; 9 bases are shared with TRBD2. The CDR3 is 15 amino acids. V trimming: 6 bases; J trimming: 4 bases; junction bases outside the gene matches: 7. Germline V CDR1 and CDR2: LNHDA, SQIVND (reference sequence). The CDR3 DNA is TGTGCCAGTAGAAAGGCGGGAGGGTCTTACAATGAGCAGTTCTTC. Amino acids: CASRKAGGSYNEQFF.

The chain's CDR3 is CASSLTGFSYEQYF. The CDR3 region has the DNA TGTGCCAGCAGTTTAACAGGGTTCTCCTACGAGCAGTACTTC. This rearrangement joins TRBV27 to TRBJ2-7, with D possibly being TRBD1 (6 bases). The CDR3 has 14 amino acids. The germline gives CDR1 MNHEY, CDR2 SMNVEV (reference sequence). Trimming removed 2 bases from V and 0 bases from J, with 8 bases in between.

The CDR3 DNA reads TGTGCCAGCAGCTTAGGAGGGGGTCACGGAACAGATACGCAGTATTTT. Translation: CASSLGGGHGTDTQYF. This chain connects TRBV11-3 to TRBJ2-3, with D maybe TRBD1 (6 bases). This CDR3 has 16 residues. With 1 base removed from V and 3 bases from J, the gap between germline ends came to 14 bases. Germline-derived CDR1 and CDR2 are SGHNT and YENEEA.

J is TRBJ2-1 and V is TRBV6-5; 11 bases map to TRBD2. Per germline, CDR1 MNHEY and CDR2 SVGAGI. The length of the CDR3 is 14 residues. The trim removed 11 bases at V and 9 bases at J, leaving 12 bases unmatched. The CDR3: CASPPLAGAGEQFF. DNA of the CDR3: TGTGCCTCTCCACCACTAGCGGGAGCTGGTGAGCAGTTCTTC.

This CDR3 reads CASSASGQEGLFF. CDR3 nucleotides: TGTGCCAGCAGCGCCTCGGGACAGGAGGGACTGTTTTTT. This chain links TRBV9 with TRBJ1-4; TRBD1 aligns across 8 bases. Germline V gene sequence: CDR1 SGDLS, CDR2 YYNGEE. CDR3 size: 13 residues. V lost 3 bases and J lost 13; bases outside the gene matches: 8.